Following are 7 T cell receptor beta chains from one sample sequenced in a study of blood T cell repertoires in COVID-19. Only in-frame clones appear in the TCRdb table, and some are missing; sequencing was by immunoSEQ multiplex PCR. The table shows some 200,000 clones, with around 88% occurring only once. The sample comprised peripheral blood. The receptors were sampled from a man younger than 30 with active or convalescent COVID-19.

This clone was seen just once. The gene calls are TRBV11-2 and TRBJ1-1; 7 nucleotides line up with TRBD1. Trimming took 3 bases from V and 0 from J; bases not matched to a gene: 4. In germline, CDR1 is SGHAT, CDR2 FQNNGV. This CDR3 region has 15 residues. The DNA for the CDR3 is TGTGCCAGCAGCTTCATGACAGGGATGAACACTGAAGCTTTCTTT. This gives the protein CASSFMTGMNTEAFF.

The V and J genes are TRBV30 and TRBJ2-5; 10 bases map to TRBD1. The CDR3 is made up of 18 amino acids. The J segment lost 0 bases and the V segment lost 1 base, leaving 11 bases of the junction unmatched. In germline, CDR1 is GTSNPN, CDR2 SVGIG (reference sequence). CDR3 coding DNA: TGTGCCTGGAGTGGGGGGACAGGGGCCAAACAGTACCAAGAGACCCAGTACTTC. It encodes CAWSGGTGAKQYQETQYF.

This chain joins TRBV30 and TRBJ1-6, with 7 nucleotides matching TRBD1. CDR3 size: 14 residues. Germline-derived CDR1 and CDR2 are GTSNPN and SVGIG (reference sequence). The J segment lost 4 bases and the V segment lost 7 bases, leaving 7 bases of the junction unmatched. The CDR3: CASTGTAYNSPLHF. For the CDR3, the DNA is TGTGCCTCCACCGGGACAGCTTATAATTCACCCCTCCACTTT.

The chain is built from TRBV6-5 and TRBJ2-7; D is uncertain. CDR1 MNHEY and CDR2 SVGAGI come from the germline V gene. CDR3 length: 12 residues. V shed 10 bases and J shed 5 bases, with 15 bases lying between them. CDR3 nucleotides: TGTGCCACCTTACTCCCTCCCCACGAGCAGTACTTC. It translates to CATLLPPHEQYF.

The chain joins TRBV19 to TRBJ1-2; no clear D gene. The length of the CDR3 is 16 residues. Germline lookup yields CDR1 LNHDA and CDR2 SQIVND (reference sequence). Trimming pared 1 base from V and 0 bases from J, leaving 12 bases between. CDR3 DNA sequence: TGTGCCAGTAGTATAGGCCTGGTCGGAGCTAACTATGGCTACACCTTC. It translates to CASSIGLVGANYGYTF.

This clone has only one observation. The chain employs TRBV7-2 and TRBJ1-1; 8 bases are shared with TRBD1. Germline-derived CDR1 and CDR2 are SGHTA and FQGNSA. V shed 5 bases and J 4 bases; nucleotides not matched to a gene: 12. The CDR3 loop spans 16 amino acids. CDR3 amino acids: CASSQLPQGAGTEAFF. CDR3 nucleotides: TGTGCCAGCAGCCAATTACCGCAGGGGGCTGGCACTGAAGCTTTCTTT.

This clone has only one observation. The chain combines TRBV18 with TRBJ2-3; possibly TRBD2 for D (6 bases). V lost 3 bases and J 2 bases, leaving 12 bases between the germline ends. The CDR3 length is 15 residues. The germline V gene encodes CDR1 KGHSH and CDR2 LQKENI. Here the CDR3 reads CASSPQGGNTDTQYF. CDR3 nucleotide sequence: TGTGCCAGCTCACCCCAGGGCGGGAACACAGATACGCAGTATTTT.